This T cell receptor beta chain is drawn from a study of cytomegalovirus exposure and HLA in healthy donors. Germline V CDR1 and CDR2: MNHEY, SVGAGI. V was trimmed by 5 bases and J by 2 bases, leaving 15 bases between them. This CDR3 is built from 15 residues. General study points: The study flagged around 160 TCR beta chains as cytomegalovirus-associated. In a later analysis, TCR beta V- and J-gene trimming showed a link to a missense DCLRE1C variant. Productive rates of about 90% or about 30% were seen for most TCR beta V segments in an earlier analysis.

Healthy bone marrow donors formed the donor group. It was with 60 Vbeta and 13 Jbeta primers that the PCR ran. Assay: immunoSEQ multiplex PCR; the TCRdb copy retains only in-frame clones and omits some. This table holds 150,000 to 200,000 clones, roughly four fifths found once. Points on this clone: Its antigen is currently unknown.

The sequenced sample consisted of PBMCs. This clonotype was sampled from a man in his forties or fifties in good health and CMV-seropositive. The J gene is TRBJ2-5, the V gene TRBV6-5; TRBD1 is a possible D gene (6 bases). The CDR3 region has the DNA TGTGCCAGCAGTGCGAGCCGGGACAAACAAGAGACCCAGTACTTC. It specifies CASSASRDKQETQYF.